The 11 T cell receptor beta chains presented below share a single source sample, sequenced in a study of tumor-infiltrating lymphocytes in primary liver carcinoma. Synthesis of TCR beta cDNA was carried out from 450 to 500 ng total RNA with a constant-region primer. Slightly modified ARM-PCR, run as three nested multiplex PCR rounds, produced the TCR beta libraries. Use of TRBV1-TRBV30 forward primers with a C-beta reverse primer characterized the first two PCR rounds, which lasted 10 cycles each. Each CDR3 protein is one row after TCRdb ran MiXCR on the multiplex PCR reads. This sample has 250,000 to 350,000 distinct CDR3 sequences, with more than 55% found just once. Unsorted whole blood yielded blood RNA, and germline DNA was extracted as well. Sequencing was performed on peripheral blood. These receptors were taken from a young woman with primary liver carcinoma and hepatitis B virus infection.

This clonotype was seen more than once but under ten times. An end of the junction does not agree with germline; a read error may underlie this. The chain has TRBV6-2 or TRBV6-3 and TRBJ2-2, with TRBD2 identical over 8 bases. This CDR3 has 15 amino acids. CDR1 and CDR2 (germline): MNHEY, SVGEGT. CDR3 sequence (DNA): TGTGGCAGCAGTTACCCGGGAGGGGACACCGGGGAGCTGTTTTTT. Translating gives CGSSYPGGDTGELFF.

A word on this clonotype: A much larger clonotype is one base distant, so this may be a read error. This chain uses TRBV6-5 with TRBJ2-1; D gene ambiguous. The germline V gene encodes CDR1 MNHEY and CDR2 SVGAGI. This CDR3 comprises 12 residues. CDR3 protein: CAQPHEGNERFF. The CDR3 DNA follows: TGTGCCCAGCCACATGAAGGCAATGAGCGGTTCTTC.

This clonotype was seen many times. The gene calls are TRBV11-2 and TRBJ2-1; 8 bases fit TRBD2. V trimming: 3 bases; J trimming: 9 bases; junction bases outside the gene matches: 13. CDR1 SGHAT and CDR2 FQNNGV come from the germline V gene. There are 16 residues in the CDR3. The CDR3 protein is CASSLDIGLAMGEQFF. The CDR3 region has the DNA TGTGCCAGCAGCTTGGATATCGGACTAGCCATGGGTGAGCAGTTCTTC.

This clonotype was observed a single time. This could be a read error, since a much larger clone is one nucleotide away. The V gene is TRBV12-3 or TRBV12-4, the J gene TRBJ2-5; 10 bases fit TRBD2. CDR3 length: 17 residues. The ends lost 2 bases at V and 11 bases at J; junction bases unmatched: 17. CDR3 DNA sequence: TGTGCCAGCAGTTTATGGTCTAGCGGGAGCTCCTACAATGAGCAGTACTTC. Translated, it gives CASSLWSSGSSYNEQYF.

Comment on this clonotype: A read error may be the cause here, since a much bigger clone is one base away. The chain uses TRBV6-5 and TRBJ1-5, with 9 bases lining up with TRBD1. Germline V lookup: CDR1 MNHEY, CDR2 SVGAGI. This CDR3 spans 14 amino acids. The CDR3, as DNA: TGTGCCAGCAGGGGACAGGGAGCAGATCAGTCCCAGCATTTT. Its protein is CASRGQGADQSQHF.

The V gene is TRBV6-5, the J gene TRBJ2-5, with no clear D. CDR3 length: 15 amino acids. V was cut by 1 base and J by 0 bases, with 9 bases left in between. Germline CDR1 MNHEY, CDR2 SVGAGI. The DNA of the CDR3 is TGTGCCAGCAGTTACTTTCCCCGGGACCAAGAGACCCAGTACTTC. Amino acids: CASSYFPRDQETQYF.

The V gene is TRBV28, the J gene TRBJ2-2; D is perhaps TRBD2 (5 bases). The germline V gene encodes CDR1 MDHEN and CDR2 SYDVKM. The V and J ends lost 3 bases and 7 bases respectively, with 18 bases between them. The CDR3 has 16 residues. The CDR3, as DNA: TGTGCCAGCAGTTTTCCCCTACGGGGTAGAGGCGGGGAGCTGTTTTTT. Encoded protein: CASSFPLRGRGGELFF. Drawing the rest from reference TRBV28 and TRBJ2-2, the complete variable domain is DVKVTQSSRYLVKRTGEKVFLECVQDMDHENMFWYRQDPGLGLRLIYFSYDVKMKEKGDIPEGYSVSREKKERFSLILESASTNQTSMYLCASSFPLRGRGGELFFGEGSRLTVL.

This clonotype was counted once. The rearrangement joins TRBV6-5 to TRBJ1-6; D is unresolved. V lost 2 bases and J 7 bases, leaving 9 bases between the germline ends. The CDR3 has 14 residues. Germline V lookup: CDR1 MNHEY, CDR2 SVGAGI. CDR3 DNA sequence: TGTGCCAGCAGTTACGGGCTGCGAAATTCACCCCTCCACTTT. Translated, it gives CASSYGLRNSPLHF.

For this clonotype: Since a much larger clone is just one base distant, this may be a read error. The CDR3 here is CASSLGASIGQETQYF. The CDR3 DNA reads as TGCGCCAGCAGCTTGGGGGCGTCCATCGGGCAAGAGACCCAGTACTTC. The genes are TRBV5-1 and TRBJ2-5; D call uncertain. V was clipped by 0 bases and J by 2 bases, with 14 bases between them. This CDR3 is built from 16 residues. Germline CDR1 is SGHRS and CDR2 is YFSETQ.

This clonotype showed up just a few times. This chain uses TRBV6-5 with TRBJ1-6; D gene uncertain. Germline loops: CDR1 MNHEY, CDR2 SVGAGI. V dropped 6 bases and J dropped 1 base, with 13 bases sitting between them. The CDR3 is 16 amino acids. CDR3 region: CASSALLSSYNSPLHF. Here the CDR3 DNA reads TGTGCCAGCAGCGCACTCCTTAGTTCCTATAATTCACCCCTCCACTTT.

Concerning this clonotype itself: A much larger clone sits a single nucleotide away, making a read error possible. The chain links TRBV6-5 to TRBJ1-1; D unclear. The CDR3 is 15 amino acids. Germline V gives CDR1 MNHEY, CDR2 SVGAGI. V dropped 8 bases and J dropped 1 base, with 17 bases sitting between them. As DNA, the CDR3 is TGTGCCAGCTCAATAAACAGCTACCCGAACACTGAAGCTTTCTTT. It specifies CASSINSYPNTEAFF.